This T cell receptor beta chain was retrieved from a study of CD8+ T cells in alopecia areata. General study findings and limits: Having one nonresponder leaves uncertain how baseline CD8+ expansion relates to response.

Concerning this clone: Its target is not known.

Treatment indicated: oral pan-JAK inhibitor, 5-10 mg twice daily. After isolation, RNA underwent reverse transcription to generate cDNA as the sequencing template. Profiling relied on immunoSEQ multiplex PCR, and the TCRdb table lists in-frame clones only, not all of them. The data hold around 300,000 clones, with 50% to 75% observed a single time. CDR3 length equals 15 residues. Deletions cut 7 bases from V and 5 bases from J, with 15 bases between. The germline CDR1 and CDR2 sequences are SNHLY and FYNNEI. The input for sequencing was CD4+ T cells sorted from blood, taken at approximately week 52, from a patient treated with tofacitinib. The chain recombines TRBV2 with TRBJ1-6; perhaps TRBD1 as D (5 bases). The receptor's source is a human donor with alopecia areata. The DNA for the CDR3 is TGTGCCAGCACCTCCGGGACGGGAAATAATTCACCCCTCCACTTT. Translation gives CASTSGTGNNSPLHF.